This TCR beta chain was identified during a study of blood T cell repertoires in COVID-19. At the level of the study: COVID-19 samples collected from the United States, Italy and Spain covered acute and convalescent phases. The analysed material was cDNA or gDNA that came from T cells, B-cell-depleted T cells, or PBMCs.

This clone has only a few counts. Under the authors' procedure: Nucleated cell number was recorded as an estimate derived from reference gene primer amplification. The method was immunoSEQ multiplex PCR; TCRdb's version includes in-frame clones alone and lacks a portion of them. That table is the source of V, J and clone size, and D and trimming were worked out from the DNA. The table includes some 130,000 clones, around 83% detected once. This CDR3 contains 13 residues. CDR1 is GTSNPN, CDR2 SVGIG, per germline (reference sequence). The receptor was derived from a man in his forties or fifties with active or convalescent COVID-19. The J gene is TRBJ2-3, the V gene TRBV30; 10 bases line up with TRBD1. The specimen sequenced was peripheral blood. The CDR3 sequence is CAADRGKTDTQYF. The CDR3 bases are TGTGCTGCGGACAGGGGGAAGACAGATACGCAGTATTTT.